This T cell receptor (beta chain) came from a study of cytomegalovirus exposure and HLA in healthy donors. About the study: In an earlier analysis, 90 million to 120 million unique TCR beta sequences were found from some 180 million T cells.

Note on this clone: Its antigen is as yet unknown.

Trimming took off 8 bases at V and 1 base at J, with 8 bases between the two ends. CDR1 GTSNPN and CDR2 SVGIG come from the germline V gene (reference sequence). The CDR3 is 11 residues long. Regarding the study as a whole: Among TCR sequences, most were rare, though some public TCRs appeared in many donors. Compared with the roughly 730-donor mean, an Asian-associated ancestry cluster reportedly had fewer N-insertions, according to a later analysis.

PCR used 60 Vbeta primers and 13 Jbeta primers. Assay used: immunoSEQ multiplex PCR; TCRdb lists only in-frame clones, some missing. Counted here are approximately 180,000 clones, 80% to 85% occurring once; the ten biggest clones make up less than 1.1%. The rearrangement uses TRBV30 and TRBJ1-1; D not certain. Sequencing was performed on PBMCs. This TCR was recovered from a woman aged 40 to 50 in good health and CMV-seronegative. The CDR3 sequence: CALERNTEAFF. The CDR3 region has the DNA TGTGCCCTCGAGAGGAACACTGAAGCTTTCTTT.